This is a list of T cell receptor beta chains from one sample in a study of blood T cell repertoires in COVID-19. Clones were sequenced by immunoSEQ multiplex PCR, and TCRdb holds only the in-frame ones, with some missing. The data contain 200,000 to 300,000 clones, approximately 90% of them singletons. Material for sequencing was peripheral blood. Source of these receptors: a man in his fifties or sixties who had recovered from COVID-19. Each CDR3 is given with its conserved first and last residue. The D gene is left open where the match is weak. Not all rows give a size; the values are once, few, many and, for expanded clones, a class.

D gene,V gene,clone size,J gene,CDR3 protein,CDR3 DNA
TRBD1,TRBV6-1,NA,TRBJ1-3,CASSGRGQLSGNTIYF,TGTGCCAGCAGTGGAAGGGGGCAACTCTCTGGAAACACCATATATTTT
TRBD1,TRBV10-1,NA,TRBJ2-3,CASSFLPDRVADTQYF,TGCGCCAGCAGTTTCTTACCCGACAGGGTGGCAGATACGCAGTATTTT
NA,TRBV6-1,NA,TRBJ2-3,CASSEQFRGGRDTQYF,TGTGCCAGCAGTGAACAGTTCAGGGGTGGGAGAGATACGCAGTATTTT
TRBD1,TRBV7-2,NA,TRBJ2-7,CASSFSPGQGSYEQYF,TGTGCCAGCAGCTTCTCCCCGGGACAGGGGTCCTACGAGCAGTACTTC
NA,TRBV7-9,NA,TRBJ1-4,CASSLVQVYSVANEKLFF,TGTGCCAGCAGCTTAGTACAGGTTTACTCTGTGGCTAATGAAAAACTGTTTTTT
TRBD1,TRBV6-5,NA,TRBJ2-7,CASSYSQGAGEQYF,TGTGCCAGCAGTTATAGTCAGGGGGCTGGCGAGCAGTACTTC
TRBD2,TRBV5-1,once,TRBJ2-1,CASSPKLGLAGAVYNEQFF,TGCGCCAGCAGCCCCAAGCTCGGACTAGCGGGGGCGGTGTACAATGAGCAGTTCTTC
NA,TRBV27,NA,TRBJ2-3,CASRASVDTDTQYF,TGTGCCAGCAGGGCTAGCGTAGACACAGATACGCAGTATTTT
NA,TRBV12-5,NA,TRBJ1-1,CASGWDTNTEAFF,TGTGCTAGTGGTTGGGACACGAACACTGAAGCTTTCTTT
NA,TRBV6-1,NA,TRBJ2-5,CASSERSLQYQETQYF,TGTGCCAGCAGTGAACGGAGTCTCCAGTACCAAGAGACCCAGTACTTC
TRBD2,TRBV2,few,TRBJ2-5,CASRRGFQETQYF,TGTGCCAGCAGGCGGGGGTTCCAAGAGACCCAGTACTTC
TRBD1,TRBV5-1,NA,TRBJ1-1,CASSIWTGNGAEAFF,TGCGCCAGCAGCATCTGGACAGGGAATGGCGCTGAAGCTTTCTTT
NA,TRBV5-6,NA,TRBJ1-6,CASSFSVTDSPLHF,TGTGCCAGCAGCTTCTCGGTGACAGATTCACCCCTCCACTTT
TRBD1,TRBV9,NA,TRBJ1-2,CASSVGPTGVGYTF,TGTGCCAGCAGCGTAGGCCCTACAGGGGTCGGCTACACCTTC
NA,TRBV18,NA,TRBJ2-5,CASSPGGDETQYF,TGTGCCAGCTCACCGGGGGGTGACGAGACCCAGTACTTC
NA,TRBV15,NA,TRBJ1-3,CATSRGSSAGNTIYF,TGTGCCACCAGCAGAGGGTCTTCGGCTGGAAACACCATATATTTT
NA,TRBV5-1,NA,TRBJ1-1,CASSLRGSFMNTEAFF,TGCGCCAGCAGCTTGAGGGGGTCCTTCATGAACACTGAAGCTTTCTTT
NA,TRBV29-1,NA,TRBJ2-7,CSVESSRSSYEQYF,TGCAGCGTTGAAAGTTCGAGGAGCTCCTACGAGCAGTACTTC
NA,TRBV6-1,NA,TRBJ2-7,CASSEDYEGFEQYF,TGTGCCAGCAGTGAGGATTATGAGGGATTCGAGCAGTACTTC
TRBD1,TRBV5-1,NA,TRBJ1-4,CASSVTGGGNEKLFF,TGCGCCAGCAGCGTTACAGGGGGCGGGAATGAAAAACTGTTTTTT
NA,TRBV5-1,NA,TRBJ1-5,CASSPSGRSGQPQHF,TGCGCCAGCAGCCCTTCTGGTCGTTCAGGTCAGCCCCAGCATTTT
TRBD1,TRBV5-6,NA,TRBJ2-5,CASSYRQGNRETQYF,TGTGCCAGCAGTTATAGACAGGGTAACCGAGAGACCCAGTACTTC
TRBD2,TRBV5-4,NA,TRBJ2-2,CASSPGGTGMTGELFF,TGTGCCAGCAGCCCGGGGGGAACCGGTATGACCGGGGAGCTGTTTTTT
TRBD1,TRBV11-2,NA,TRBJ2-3,CASSLGTGGYDTQYF,TGTGCCAGCAGCTTAGGGACAGGGGGCTATGATACGCAGTATTTT
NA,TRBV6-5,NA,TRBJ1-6,CASSLSLLTYNSPLHF,TGTGCCAGCAGTTTATCCTTACTCACCTATAATTCACCCCTCCACTTT